The 27 T cell receptor beta chains given below trace back to one sample, sequenced in a study of T-cell reconstitution after alpha-beta-depleted transplantation in children. Construction of the TCRbeta library involved unique molecular identifiers. A single record per CDR3 protein comes from TCRdb applying MiXCR to the PCR reads. The table records about 300,000 distinct CDR3 sequences, 10% of them present only once. This specimen consisted of PBMCs, obtained before TCRalphabeta/CD19-depleted stem cell transplant. The receptors derive from a boy under three years old with acute myeloid leukemia, due to receive a stem cell transplant.

This clonotype was seen repeatedly, ten times or more. The V call is TRBV29-1, the J call TRBJ2-7; TRBD2 aligns across 11 bases. The V gene's germline CDR1 is SQVTM and CDR2 ANQGSEA. Unmatched junction bases numbered 7, after V lost 5 bases and J lost 1 base. The CDR3 extends over 15 amino acids. The CDR3 is CSVISGRAGSYEQYF. CDR3 in DNA: TGCAGCGTTATTAGCGGGAGGGCTGGGTCCTACGAGCAGTACTTC.

This clonotype occurred many times. The chain has TRBV19 and TRBJ2-2; no reliable D call. There are 14 residues in the CDR3. With 5 bases removed from V and 1 base from J, the gap between germline ends came to 8 bases. Germline assignment: CDR1 LNHDA and CDR2 SQIVND (reference sequence). The CDR3 bases are TGTGCCAGTAGTTCTGTCCTGAACACCGGGGAGCTGTTTTTT. Amino acids: CASSSVLNTGELFF.

This clonotype has a count of ten or more. The rearrangement joins TRBV27 to TRBJ2-7; D might be TRBD2 (6 bases). The CDR3 sequence is 14 residues long. From germline, CDR1 is MNHEY and CDR2 SMNVEV (reference sequence). V gave up 4 bases and J gave up 0 bases, with 10 bases separating them. CDR3 in amino acids: CASSYLANSYEQYF. CDR3 DNA sequence: TGTGCCAGCAGTTACCTAGCGAACTCCTACGAGCAGTACTTC.

The chain combines TRBV9 with TRBJ2-3, with a weak D call TRBD2 (5 bases). The germline CDR1 and CDR2 sequences are SGDLS and YYNGEE. V lost 1 base and J 4 bases, leaving 16 bases between the germline ends. This CDR3 is 16 amino acids long. The CDR3 spells CASSVSFFGGSDTQYF. The CDR3 nucleotides are TGTGCCAGCAGCGTAAGCTTCTTTGGAGGATCAGATACGCAGTATTTT. Full variable domain (outside the CDR3, taken from reference TRBV9 and TRBJ2-3): DSGVTQTPKHLITATGQRVTLRCSPRSGDLSVYWYQQSLDQGLQFLIQYYNGEERAKGNILERFSAQQFPDLHSELNLSSLELGDSALYFCASSVSFFGGSDTQYFGPGTRLTVL.

The rearrangement links TRBV4-1 to TRBJ2-3; D is unclear. The CDR3 sequence is 17 residues long. Germline CDR1 reads MGHRA; CDR2 reads YSYEKL. V was cut by 1 base and J by 1 base, with 15 bases left in between. The CDR3 protein is CASSQGSAPKRTDTQYF. DNA of the CDR3: TGCGCCAGCAGCCAAGGAAGCGCTCCCAAACGCACAGATACGCAGTATTTT.

This clonotype was picked up many times. The chain is built from TRBV20-1 and TRBJ1-1; D gene unclear. The ends were cut back, 1 base at V and 5 bases at J, with 14 bases in the middle. This CDR3 is built from 14 residues. Looked up from germline, CDR1 is DFQATT and CDR2 is SNEGSKA (reference sequence). CDR3 residues: CSARAPVRVTEAFF. CDR3 DNA sequence: TGCAGTGCTAGAGCTCCGGTGAGGGTAACTGAAGCTTTCTTT.

For the CDR3, the DNA is TGTGCCAGCAGCCTTTGGTCACAGGGGGCCCACAATGAGCAGTTCTTC. This translates into CASSLWSQGAHNEQFF. The genes are TRBV12-3 or TRBV12-4 and TRBJ2-1, with TRBD1 matching over 9 bases. V shed 6 bases, J shed 5 bases, and the junction held 11 bases outside the gene matches. The CDR3 sequence is 16 residues long.

This clonotype was seen just once. This chain links TRBV4-3 with TRBJ2-1; possibly TRBD2 for D (5 bases). Trimming shortened V by 0 bases and J by 4 bases, and 13 bases separated the two germline ends. This CDR3 has 16 amino acids. From germline, CDR1 is LGHNA and CDR2 YSLEER. The CDR3 bases are TGCGCCAGCAGCCAAGATAACAGCGGCTTTTACAATGAGCAGTTCTTC. Translated: CASSQDNSGFYNEQFF.

This rearrangement joins TRBV7-8 to TRBJ2-1; D unclear. The CDR3 covers 17 residues. V was clipped by 0 bases and J by 3 bases, with 15 bases between them. Germline CDR1 reads SGHVS; CDR2 reads FQNEAQ. CDR3 coding DNA: TGTGCCAGCAGCTTAGCAGATACCGTAGCCTACTACAATGAGCAGTTCTTC. Encoded protein: CASSLADTVAYYNEQFF. The full variable domain, with the rest looked up from reference TRBV7-8 and TRBJ2-1, is GAGVSQSPRYKVAKRGQDVALRCDPISGHVSLFWYQQALGQGPEFLTYFQNEAQLDKSGLPSDRFFAERPEGSVSTLKIQRTQQEDSAVYLCASSLADTVAYYNEQFFGPGTRLTVL.

This clonotype has more than one count but fewer than ten. The chain has TRBV12-3 or TRBV12-4 and TRBJ1-6; 7 bases match TRBD1. CDR3 size: 14 residues. Trimming took 5 bases from V and 9 from J; bases not matched to a gene: 7. The CDR3 protein is CASSSGQEASPLHF. CDR3 nucleotide sequence: TGTGCCAGCAGTAGCGGACAGGAAGCTTCACCCCTCCACTTT.

This clonotype showed up just a few times. V is TRBV20-1 and J is TRBJ2-5; TRBD2 agrees at 11 bases. Germline V CDR1 and CDR2: DFQATT, SNEGSKA (reference sequence). Germline trimming cut 0 bases from V and 5 bases from J; bases unmatched to any gene: 11. The length of the CDR3 is 17 residues. CDR3 protein: CSARDQGSGRAEETQYF. The CDR3, as DNA: TGCAGTGCTAGAGATCAAGGTAGCGGGAGGGCCGAGGAGACCCAGTACTTC.

This clonotype was observed a handful of times. CDR3 loop: CASSPPGTGGHGYTF. The CDR3 DNA reads as TGTGCCAGCTCACCGCCGGGGACAGGGGGGCATGGCTACACCTTC. V and J are TRBV18 and TRBJ1-2; the match to TRBD1 covers 11 bases. The CDR3 is made up of 15 amino acids. CDR1 is KGHSH, CDR2 LQKENI, per germline. V lost 3 bases, J lost 6 bases, and 6 bases stayed unmatched.

This clonotype has at least ten counts. The chain carries TRBV13 and TRBJ2-5, with 15 bases identical to TRBD2. Germline V gives CDR1 PRHDT, CDR2 FYEKMQ (reference sequence). V shed 4 bases and J 4 bases; nucleotides not matched to a gene: 7. This CDR3 region has 17 residues. DNA of the CDR3: TGTGCCAGCAGCTGGGGACTAGCGGGGGGCGTGGGAGAGACCCAGTACTTC. Its translation is CASSWGLAGGVGETQYF.

In its sample, this clonotype was seen many times. This chain joins TRBV20-1 and TRBJ2-2; 10 positions agree with TRBD1. The germline V gene has CDR1 DFQATT and CDR2 SNEGSKA (reference sequence). CDR3 length: 14 amino acids. V dropped 4 bases and J dropped 3; count of bases not matched to a gene: 2. For the CDR3, the DNA is TGCAGTGCTATGACAGGGGGCTACACCGGGGAGCTGTTTTTT. Translated: CSAMTGGYTGELFF.

This clonotype was seen at least ten times. This chain uses TRBV29-1 with TRBJ2-7; D is perhaps TRBD1 (6 bases). The CDR3 runs to 14 residues. CDR1 is SQVTM, CDR2 ANQGSEA, per germline. V lost 6 bases and J 5 bases, leaving 20 bases between the germline ends. The chain's CDR3 is CSVRLVRTANEQYF. The CDR3 DNA sequence: TGCAGCGTCAGGTTGGTTCGGACAGCAAACGAGCAGTACTTC.

The table lists this clonotype with many counts. The rearrangement uses TRBV7-3 and TRBJ2-3; 8 nucleotides line up with TRBD2. There are 15 residues in the CDR3. The ends lost 5 bases at V and 0 bases at J; junction bases unmatched: 4. Germline values: CDR1 SGHTA, CDR2 FQGTGA. The CDR3 reads CASSPSGLSTDTQYF. CDR3 DNA: TGTGCCAGCAGCCCTAGCGGGCTCAGCACAGATACGCAGTATTTT.

This clonotype was seen at least ten times. The chain employs TRBV7-6 and TRBJ2-1; D is uncertain. Germline-derived CDR1 and CDR2 are SGHVS and FNYEAQ. V was trimmed by 0 bases and J by 8 bases, leaving 11 bases between them. This CDR3 spans 14 amino acids. CDR3 residues: CASSLAPGNHEQFF. CDR3 bases: TGTGCCAGCAGCTTAGCGCCTGGTAACCATGAGCAGTTCTTC.

The chain uses TRBV18 and TRBJ2-3, with D perhaps matching TRBD2 (6 bases). This CDR3 is 15 amino acids long. The ends were cut back, 2 bases at V and 0 bases at J, with 9 bases in the middle. Germline-derived CDR1 and CDR2 are KGHSH and LQKENI. The CDR3: CASSPWAGSTDTQYF. For the CDR3, the DNA is TGTGCCAGCTCACCATGGGCGGGGAGCACAGATACGCAGTATTTT.

This clonotype came up many times. The chain recombines TRBV7-6 with TRBJ1-2, with D unresolved. This CDR3 comprises 13 residues. Trimming took 3 bases from V and 2 from J, leaving 7 bases between them. Per the germline V gene, CDR1 is SGHVS and CDR2 is FNYEAQ. The CDR3 sequence: CASSFAENYGYTF. The DNA of the CDR3 is TGTGCCAGCAGCTTTGCGGAGAACTATGGCTACACCTTC.

This clonotype was counted at least ten times. The chain joins TRBV5-5 to TRBJ2-1; TRBD2 matches 7 bases. The CDR3 contains 15 residues. Germline V gene data show CDR1 as SGHKS and CDR2 as YYEKEE (reference sequence). V lost 0 bases to trimming and J lost 2 bases; unmatched junction nucleotides: 2. The CDR3 DNA follows: TGTGCCAGCAGCTTGGACGGGGGGACCTACAATGAGCAGTTCTTC. It encodes CASSLDGGTYNEQFF.

This clonotype was seen many times. The J gene is TRBJ2-7, the V gene TRBV4-2; D may be TRBD2 (6 bases). Deletions cut 0 bases from V and 0 bases from J, with 12 bases between. CDR3 length: 16 residues. The germline V gene has CDR1 LGHNA and CDR2 YNFKEQ. The CDR3 loop reads CASSQDSGLSSYEQYF. In DNA, the CDR3 is TGTGCCAGCAGCCAAGATAGCGGCCTAAGCTCCTACGAGCAGTACTTC.

This clonotype was seen a few times. This chain connects TRBV12-3 or TRBV12-4 to TRBJ1-2, with TRBD1 as a possible D gene (5 bases). Trimming removed 3 bases from V and 3 bases from J, with 14 bases in between. The CDR3 length is 15 residues. DNA for the CDR3: TGTGCCAGCAGTTTCTCCCGGGACGGCCACTATGGCTACACCTTC. This encodes CASSFSRDGHYGYTF.

This clonotype has a count of ten or more. The chain employs TRBV6-5 and TRBJ2-1; no reliable D call. The CDR3 loop spans 16 amino acids. Germline CDR1 is MNHEY and CDR2 is SVGAGI. Trimming cost V 4 bases and J 0 bases, with 13 bases left between them. DNA of the CDR3: TGTGCCAGCAGTTGGACCTGGGATAGCTCCTACAATGAGCAGTTCTTC. Translation gives CASSWTWDSSYNEQFF.

This clonotype was recorded many times. The CDR3 spells CASNRFGLAGGTDTQYF. CDR3 nucleotides: TGTGCCAGCAACCGATTCGGACTAGCGGGCGGCACAGATACGCAGTATTTT. The genes are TRBV4-2 and TRBJ2-3, with 11 bases fitting TRBD2. Per the germline V gene, CDR1 is LGHNA and CDR2 is YNFKEQ. The CDR3 sequence is 17 residues long. After removal of 7 bases from V and 1 base from J, the junction contained 10 bases not matched to a gene.

This clonotype was recorded many times. Written as DNA, the CDR3 is TGCGCCAGCAGCTTGGTCGATCCGGGACAGGGGGCAGATACGCAGTATTTT. Amino acids: CASSLVDPGQGADTQYF. The V gene is TRBV5-1, the J gene TRBJ2-3; TRBD1 matches at 11 bases. CDR1 is SGHRS, CDR2 YFSETQ, per germline. With 0 bases clipped from V and 4 bases from J, the junction kept 7 bases outside the gene matches. The CDR3 consists of 17 residues.

Details on this clonotype: Since a much larger clone is just one base distant, this may be a read error. The gene calls are TRBV28 and TRBJ1-4; TRBD1 might be the D (6 bases). Germline V gene lookup returns CDR1 MDHEN and CDR2 SYDVKM. The CDR3 consists of 12 residues. CDR3 region: CASSSGAEKVFF. For the CDR3, the DNA is TGTGCCAGCAGTTCGGGGGCCGAAAAAGTGTTTTTT.

This rearrangement joins TRBV7-3 to TRBJ2-3; D might be TRBD1 or TRBD2, each matching 5 bases. The CDR3 is 17 residues long. Trimming cost V 0 bases and J 2 bases, with 15 bases left between them. The germline gives CDR1 SGHTA, CDR2 FQGTGA. The CDR3 is CASSLTGSGTFTDTQYF. In DNA, the CDR3 is TGTGCCAGCAGCTTAACGGGGTCCGGGACCTTCACAGATACGCAGTATTTT.